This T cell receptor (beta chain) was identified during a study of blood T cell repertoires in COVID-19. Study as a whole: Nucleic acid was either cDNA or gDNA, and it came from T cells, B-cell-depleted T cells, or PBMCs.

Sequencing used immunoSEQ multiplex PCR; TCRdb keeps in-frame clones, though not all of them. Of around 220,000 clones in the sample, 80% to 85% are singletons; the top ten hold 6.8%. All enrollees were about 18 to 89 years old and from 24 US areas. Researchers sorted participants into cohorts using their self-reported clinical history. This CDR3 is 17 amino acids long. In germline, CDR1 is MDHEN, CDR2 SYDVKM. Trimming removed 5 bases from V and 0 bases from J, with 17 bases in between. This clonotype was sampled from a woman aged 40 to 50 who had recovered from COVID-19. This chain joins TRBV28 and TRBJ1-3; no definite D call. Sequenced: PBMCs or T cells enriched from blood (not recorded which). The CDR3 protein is CASSHKWAGFSGNTIYF. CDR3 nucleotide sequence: TGTGCCAGCAGTCATAAGTGGGCAGGATTCTCTGGAAACACCATATATTTT. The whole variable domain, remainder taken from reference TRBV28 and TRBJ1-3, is DVKVTQSSRYLVKRTGEKVFLECVQDMDHENMFWYRQDPGLGLRLIYFSYDVKMKEKGDIPEGYSVSREKKERFSLILESASTNQTSMYLCASSHKWAGFSGNTIYFGEGSWLTVV.